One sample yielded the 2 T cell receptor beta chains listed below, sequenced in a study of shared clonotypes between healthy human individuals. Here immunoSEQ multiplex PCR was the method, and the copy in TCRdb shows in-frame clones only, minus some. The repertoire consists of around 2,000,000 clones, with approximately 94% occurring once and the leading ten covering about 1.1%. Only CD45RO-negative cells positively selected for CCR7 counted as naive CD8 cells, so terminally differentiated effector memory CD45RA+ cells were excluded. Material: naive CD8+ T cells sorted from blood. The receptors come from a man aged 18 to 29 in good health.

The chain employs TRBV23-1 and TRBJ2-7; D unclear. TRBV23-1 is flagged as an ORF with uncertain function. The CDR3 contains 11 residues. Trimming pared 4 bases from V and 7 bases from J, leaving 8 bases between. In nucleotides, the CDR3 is TGCGCCAGCAGTCCCCCGGCTGAGCAGTACTTC. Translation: CASSPPAEQYF.

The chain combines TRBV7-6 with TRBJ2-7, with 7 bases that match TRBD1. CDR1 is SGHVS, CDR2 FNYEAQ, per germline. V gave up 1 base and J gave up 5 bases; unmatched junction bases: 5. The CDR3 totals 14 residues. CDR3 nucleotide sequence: TGTGCCAGCAGCTTAGAGGCAGGGGGACACGAGCAGTACTTC. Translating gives CASSLEAGGHEQYF.